This T cell receptor beta chain stems from a study of neoadjuvant anti-PD-1 for oral cavity cancer. The germline gives CDR1 MNHEY, CDR2 SMNVEV (reference sequence). This CDR3 has 13 amino acids. V lost 4 bases to trimming and J lost 4 bases, with 10 bases between them. Sequencing used immunoSEQ multiplex PCR; TCRdb keeps in-frame clones, though not all of them. The sample includes around 65,000 clones, approximately 87% of them seen just once. The sample's time point: after neoadjuvant nivolumab, at surgical resection. The chain couples TRBV27 to TRBJ1-1; tentative D call: TRBD1 (5 bases). The source was PBMCs, collected after nivolumab (anti-PD-1) treatment. The TCR sequence derives from a person aged 35 to 85 with oral cavity squamous cell carcinoma. The CDR3 reads CASSSGGSTEAFF. The CDR3 DNA reads as TGTGCCAGCAGTTCGGGGGGAAGCACTGAAGCTTTCTTT.